Listed here are 19 T cell receptor beta chains from one sample, sequenced in a study (dated by TCRdb to the mid-2010s). Library construction relied on 5' RACE. Sequencing was carried out with an Illumina MiSeq. TCRdb cleaned the public reads at Q25 with fastp, built clones with MiXCR and kept in-frame beta chains. Here each entry gathers all rows of one CDR3 protein and keeps the most common genes and DNA. The sample includes 46,000 or so distinct CDR3 sequences, with roughly 22% observed a single time. The ten largest clones capture about 4.5% of the sample. Tregs were isolated as CD4+CD25+CD127-/low cells. Sequencing used Tregs sorted from a lymph node. The origin of the receptors is a female donor with breast cancer.

The V gene is TRBV9, the J gene TRBJ1-2; TRBD1 agrees at 10 bases. CDR3 length: 15 amino acids. The germline V gene has CDR1 SGDLS and CDR2 YYNGEE. Losses at the gene ends were 3 bases for V and 8 bases for J; bases not matched to a gene: 10. The CDR3 DNA reads TGTGCCAGCAGCGAAAGTCCCGGGACAGGGGTCGGCTACACCTTC. Translated: CASSESPGTGVGYTF.

Comments on this clonotype: A much larger clone sits a single nucleotide away, making a read error possible. J is TRBJ2-2 and V is TRBV4-1; D remains ambiguous. V was shortened by 11 bases and J by 6 bases, with 19 bases between the two germline ends. CDR1 is MGHRA, CDR2 YSYEKL, per germline. This CDR3 region has 14 residues. The CDR3 is CAGGPSSVPGELFF. The CDR3 region has the DNA TGCGCCGGCGGTCCCTCTAGTGTCCCCGGGGAGCTGTTTTTT.

This clonotype was picked up many times. The rearrangement joins TRBV10-2 to TRBJ2-5; TRBD2 agrees at 10 bases. Germline CDR1 reads WSHSY; CDR2 reads SAAADI. J gave up 5 bases and V 5 bases, and 11 bases lay outside the gene matches. The CDR3 is made up of 16 amino acids. The CDR3 bases are TGCGCCAGCAGTAGCGGGAGGGCTAATCGGTTGGAGACCCAGTACTTC. Its translation is CASSSGRANRLETQYF.

A remark on this clonotype: A much larger clone differs by one base, so this may be a read error. The V and J genes are TRBV20-1 and TRBJ2-7; 9 nucleotides match TRBD1. The V gene end was trimmed by 8 bases and the J gene end by 5 bases; junction bases not matched to a gene: 13. The CDR3 runs to 14 residues. The germline V gene has CDR1 DFQATT and CDR2 SNEGSKA (reference sequence). The CDR3 is CSTPPWDRVNEQYF. CDR3 DNA: TGCAGTACTCCCCCTTGGGACAGGGTAAACGAGCAGTACTTC.

This clonotype was detected only a few times. CDR3 bases: TGTGCCAGCAGCTTCACAGTAAACACTGAAGCTTTCTTT. Residues: CASSFTVNTEAFF. This sequence joins TRBV9 and TRBJ1-1; no definite D call. Deletions cut 4 bases from V and 2 bases from J, with 9 bases between. There are 13 residues in the CDR3. Looked up from germline, CDR1 is SGDLS and CDR2 is YYNGEE.

In its sample, this clonotype was seen a few times. The genes are TRBV20-1 and TRBJ2-1; D is possibly TRBD1 (6 bases). CDR1 and CDR2 from the germline V gene are DFQATT and SNEGSKA (reference sequence). The CDR3 extends over 12 amino acids. V lost 8 bases, J lost 5 bases, and 13 bases lay in between. Here the CDR3 reads CSFGQPHNEQFF. The CDR3 DNA follows: TGCAGTTTTGGACAGCCACACAATGAGCAGTTCTTC.

This clonotype was seen only a few times. The chain is built from TRBV20-1 and TRBJ1-4; the match to TRBD1 covers 7 bases. V shed 0 bases, J shed 8 bases, and the junction held 9 bases outside the gene matches. Germline V gene sequence: CDR1 DFQATT, CDR2 SNEGSKA (reference sequence). The CDR3 loop spans 15 amino acids. DNA of the CDR3: TGCAGTGCTAGAGATTCGACAGGGTTAGGGGAAAAACTGTTTTTT. Translation gives CSARDSTGLGEKLFF.

This clonotype was seen only a few times. The rearrangement links TRBV6-5 to TRBJ2-7; D possibly corresponds to TRBD2 (6 bases). Germline V lookup: CDR1 MNHEY, CDR2 SVGAGI. V lost 9 bases, J lost 5 bases, and 11 bases lay in between. This CDR3 is built from 11 residues. As DNA, the CDR3 is TGTGCCAGTCGGGGGAGAAACGAGCAGTACTTC. Translation gives CASRGRNEQYF.

This clonotype was seen at least ten times. The chain joins TRBV7-9 to TRBJ2-3; no firm D call. Germline values: CDR1 SEHNR, CDR2 FQNEAQ (reference sequence). The CDR3 extends over 10 amino acids. V lost 10 bases and J lost 0, with 2 bases in between. CDR3 sequence (DNA): TGTGCCACAAGCACAGATACGCAGTATTTT. Protein product: CATSTDTQYF.

This clonotype showed up many times. The chain carries TRBV20-1 and TRBJ2-7; 12 bases are shared with TRBD2. V gave up 2 bases and J gave up 4 bases; unmatched junction bases: 9. This CDR3 comprises 16 residues. In germline, CDR1 is DFQATT, CDR2 SNEGSKA (reference sequence). The CDR3 coding sequence is TGCAGTGCTAGAATCGTGACACTAGCGGGAGGTTACGAGCAGTACTTC. It is translated as CSARIVTLAGGYEQYF.

This clonotype has a count of ten or more. The J gene is TRBJ1-1, the V gene TRBV5-1; D remains ambiguous. The CDR3 spans 17 residues. From germline, CDR1 is SGHRS and CDR2 YFSETQ. Trimming took off 1 base at V and 0 bases at J, with 16 bases between the two ends. The CDR3 DNA follows: TGCGCCAGCAGCTTGCTTTCCCTCACTGTAATGAACACTGAAGCTTTCTTT. Translating gives CASSLLSLTVMNTEAFF.

This chain connects TRBV28 to TRBJ2-5, with 9 bases fitting TRBD1. Germline CDR1 and CDR2: MDHEN and SYDVKM. The V and J ends lost 6 bases and 1 base, in that order; junction bases with no gene match: 6. The CDR3 totals 15 residues. The CDR3 sequence: CASSPRQGGQETQYF. The CDR3 nucleotides read TGTGCCAGCAGCCCCCGACAGGGGGGCCAAGAGACCCAGTACTTC.

Many counts were recorded for this clonotype. The rearrangement links TRBV6-6 to TRBJ2-7; weak D call: TRBD1 (6 bases). V lost 7 bases to trimming and J lost 3 bases, with 13 bases between them. The CDR3 loop spans 13 amino acids. Germline CDR1 and CDR2: MNHNY and SVGAGI (reference sequence). For the CDR3, the DNA is TGTGCCAGCACTCCCGGACAGAGCTACGAGCAGTACTTC. It specifies CASTPGQSYEQYF.

The chain is built from TRBV9 and TRBJ1-2; tentative D call: TRBD1 (6 bases). The CDR3 loop spans 14 amino acids. The V and J ends lost 0 bases and 7 bases respectively, with 13 bases between them. The germline V gene encodes CDR1 SGDLS and CDR2 YYNGEE. The CDR3 nucleotides are TGTGCCAGCAGCGTAGATTTGGGGGCGCTTGGCTACACCTTC. Protein sequence: CASSVDLGALGYTF.

Notes on this clonotype: A read error may explain this, as a much larger clone is one base away. The chain joins TRBV27 to TRBJ2-5; 8 nucleotides agree with TRBD1. In germline, CDR1 is MNHEY, CDR2 SMNVEV (reference sequence). The CDR3 is 17 residues long. CDR3 region: CASNLKGRGLRAETQYF. CDR3 bases: TGTGCCAGCAATTTAAAGGGCAGGGGGCTAAGAGCAGAGACCCAGTACTTC.

In this sample, this clonotype turned up many times. V is TRBV4-2 and J is TRBJ2-1, with no clear D. The CDR3 is 19 amino acids. The V end lost 0 bases, the J end lost 0 bases, and 18 bases lay between the germline ends. Germline V gene lookup returns CDR1 LGHNA and CDR2 YNFKEQ. The CDR3 DNA sequence: TGTGCCAGCAGCCAAGATCAGACGGAGCTTTGGAGCTCCTACAATGAGCAGTTCTTC. Translation gives CASSQDQTELWSSYNEQFF.

This clonotype was picked up many times. The chain combines TRBV5-1 with TRBJ2-7; TRBD2 aligns across 7 bases. Germline V gene lookup returns CDR1 SGHRS and CDR2 YFSETQ. V dropped 4 bases and J dropped 2; count of bases not matched to a gene: 9. This CDR3 contains 15 residues. The chain's CDR3 is CASSRDLAVTYEQYF. CDR3 coding DNA: TGCGCCAGCAGCAGAGACCTAGCGGTAACCTACGAGCAGTACTTC.

Ten or more counts support this clonotype. The chain recombines TRBV7-2 with TRBJ2-3, with 9 bases lining up with TRBD2. Trimming cost V 1 base and J 3 bases; bases outside gene matches: 5. CDR1 is SGHTA, CDR2 FQGNSA, per germline. This CDR3 is built from 16 residues. The CDR3 DNA is TGTGCCAGCAGCTTAGGGCGGGGGGGGAGAACAGATACGCAGTATTTT. Translated, it gives CASSLGRGGRTDTQYF.

Details on this clonotype: Given a much more abundant clone one base away, this may be a read error. CDR3 sequence reads: CASSRQGGSYNGQFF. For the CDR3, the DNA is TGTGCCAGCAGCCGGCAGGGGGGCTCCTACAATGGGCAGTTCTTC. The V and J genes are TRBV3-1 and TRBJ2-1, with D perhaps matching TRBD1 (7 bases). CDR3 length: 15 residues. The germline gives CDR1 LGHDT, CDR2 YNNKEL (reference sequence).